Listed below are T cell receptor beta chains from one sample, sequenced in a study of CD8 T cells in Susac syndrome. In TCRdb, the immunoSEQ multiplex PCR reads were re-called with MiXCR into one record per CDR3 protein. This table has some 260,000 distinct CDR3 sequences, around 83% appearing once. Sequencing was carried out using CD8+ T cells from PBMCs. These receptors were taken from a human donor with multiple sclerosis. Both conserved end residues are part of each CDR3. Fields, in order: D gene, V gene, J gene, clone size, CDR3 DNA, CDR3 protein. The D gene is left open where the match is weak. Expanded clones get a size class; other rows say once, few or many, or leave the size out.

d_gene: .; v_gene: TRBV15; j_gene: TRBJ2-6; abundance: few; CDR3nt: TGTGCCACCGAAGAGGGGGTCTCTGGGGCTAACGTCCTGACTTTC; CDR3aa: CATEEGVSGANVLTF
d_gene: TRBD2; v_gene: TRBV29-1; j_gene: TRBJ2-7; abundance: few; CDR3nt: TGCAGCGTTGCTAGCGGCGCCTACGAGCAGTACTTC; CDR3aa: CSVASGAYEQYF
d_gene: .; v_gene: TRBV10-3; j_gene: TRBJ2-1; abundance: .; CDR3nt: TGTGCCATCAGTGAATTTCCCTACAACAATGAGCAGTTCTTC; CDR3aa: CAISEFPYNNEQFF
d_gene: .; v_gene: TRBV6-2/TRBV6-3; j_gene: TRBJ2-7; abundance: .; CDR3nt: TGTGCCAGCAGTTACTCGAGCGGAGGTGGCTACGAGCAGTACTTC; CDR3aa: CASSYSSGGGYEQYF
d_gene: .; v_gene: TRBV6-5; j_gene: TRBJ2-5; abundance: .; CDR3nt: TGTGCCAGCAGTTACGGAGGGGACCAAGAGACCCAGTACTTC; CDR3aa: CASSYGGDQETQYF
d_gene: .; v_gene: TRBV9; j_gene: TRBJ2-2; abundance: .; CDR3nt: TGTGCCAGCAGCGCCTCGTGGGAGCTGTTTTTT; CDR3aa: CASSASWELFF
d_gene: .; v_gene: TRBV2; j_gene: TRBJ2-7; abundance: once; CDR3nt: TGTGCCAGCAGTGAAGCGCGGGACTCCTACGAGCAGTACTTC; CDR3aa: CASSEARDSYEQYF
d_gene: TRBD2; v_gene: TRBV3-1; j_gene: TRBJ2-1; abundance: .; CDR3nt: TGTGCCAGCAGCCAAGAGGGACTAGTTGATGAGCAGTTCTTC; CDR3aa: CASSQEGLVDEQFF
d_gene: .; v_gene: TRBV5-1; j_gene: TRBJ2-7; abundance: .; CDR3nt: TGCGCCAGCAGCGGTAACGTCGAGCAGTACTTC; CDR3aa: CASSGNVEQYF
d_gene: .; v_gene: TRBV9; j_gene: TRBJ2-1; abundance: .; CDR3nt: TGTGCCAGCACCGACCCAACCCGCTACAATGAGCAGTTCTTC; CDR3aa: CASTDPTRYNEQFF
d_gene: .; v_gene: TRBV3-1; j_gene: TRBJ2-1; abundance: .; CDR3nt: TGTGCCAGCAGCCAGCCCCCCGGGAGCTACTACAATGAGCAGTTCTTC; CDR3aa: CASSQPPGSYYNEQFF